Described below is a single TCR beta chain sequence and its context. Its cognate antigen is unknown. Deletions cut 5 bases from V and 8 bases from J, with 15 bases between. Looked up from germline, CDR1 is SGHVS and CDR2 is FQNEAQ. CDR3 length equals 13 residues. TCRdb passed the reads through MiXCR, listing each CDR3 protein once. The top ten hold about an eighth of the sample, which has 830,000 or so distinct CDR3 sequences, approximately 32% seen once. This entry is derived from a study of T cell repertoires in cytomegalovirus infection. About the research overall: Selected CMV epitopes included recently identified HLA-C-restricted ones as well as well-studied HLA-B-restricted ones. Indications of both CMV infection and matching HLA type were provided by public TCR beta signatures. Study-level results: CMV-specific TCR beta clonotypes restricted by HLA-C were the ones dominating the ex vivo response. People with CMV and the relevant HLA were identified by cumulative public TCR beta family frequency.

The chain joins TRBV7-8 to TRBJ1-2; D unresolved. This TCR was recovered from a human donor in good health (CMV status not recorded). Some clones in this sample may be carry-over from other donors' samples. Material: cultured CD8+ T cells from PBMCs, obtained from culture after CMV antigen stimulation. The CDR3 loop is CASSPAVGRGYTF. CDR3 bases: TGTGCCAGCAGCCCCGCGGTAGGTCGCGGCTACACCTTC.